These 24 T cell receptor beta chains came from one sample sequenced in a study of control samples from healthy donors and cancer patients. Method: immunoSEQ multiplex PCR; TCRdb's copy keeps in-frame clones and lacks some. The table lists 120,000 or so clones, roughly nine tenths of them singletons. Sequencing was performed on blood. The receptors come from a man in his fifties or sixties in good health.

This chain's CDR3 is CATSGSGGGETQYF. CDR3 sequence (DNA): TGTGCCACCAGTGGGAGCGGCGGGGGGGAGACCCAGTACTTC. This chain joins TRBV24-1 and TRBJ2-5, with 8 bases lining up with TRBD2. CDR3 length: 14 residues. Germline V gene lookup returns CDR1 KGHDR and CDR2 SFDVKD. V shed 5 bases, J shed 5 bases, and the junction held 6 bases outside the gene matches.

The gene calls are TRBV27 and TRBJ2-1, with 8 bases matching TRBD1. V trimming: 3 bases; J trimming: 4 bases; junction bases outside the gene matches: 8. CDR3 length: 16 amino acids. The germline V gene encodes CDR1 MNHEY and CDR2 SMNVEV (reference sequence). This CDR3 reads CASSLPPGGLYNEQFF. In DNA form, the CDR3 reads TGTGCCAGCAGTTTGCCGCCAGGGGGCTTGTACAATGAGCAGTTCTTC.

CDR3 protein: CATSDSHLGQGENTEAFF. The CDR3 DNA is TGTGCCACCAGTGATTCTCATTTAGGACAGGGGGAGAACACTGAAGCTTTCTTT. The chain links TRBV24-1 to TRBJ1-1; TRBD1 aligns across 10 bases. There are 18 residues in the CDR3. J lost 1 base, V lost 2 bases, and 9 bases had no gene match. Germline V lookup: CDR1 KGHDR, CDR2 SFDVKD.

The chain links TRBV11-3 to TRBJ2-3, with D possibly being TRBD2 (7 bases). V was pared by 1 base and J by 4 bases, with 9 bases between. The CDR3 covers 14 residues. Germline V CDR1 and CDR2: SGHNT, YENEEA. CDR3 nucleotides: TGTGCCAGCAGCTTAGGAGGGGGGGCAGATACGCAGTATTTT. Translating it yields CASSLGGGADTQYF.

The genes are TRBV5-8 and TRBJ2-3; no definite D call. The CDR3 sequence is 10 residues long. V lost 7 bases and J 9 bases, leaving 9 bases between the germline ends. Germline V gene sequence: CDR1 SGHTS, CDR2 YDEGEE. CDR3 protein: CASGESTQYF. CDR3 nucleotide sequence: TGTGCCAGCGGGGAATCGACGCAGTATTTT.

The V and J genes are TRBV5-1 and TRBJ2-5; D tentatively fits TRBD1 or TRBD2 (5 bases each). The CDR3 is 13 amino acids. V was pared by 5 bases and J by 1 base, with 9 bases between. Germline V gives CDR1 SGHRS, CDR2 YFSETQ. In DNA, the CDR3 is TGCGCCAGCAGAGAGGGGTCCCAAGAGACCCAGTACTTC. It encodes CASREGSQETQYF.

This clone was seen more than once but under ten times. The chain uses TRBV4-2 and TRBJ1-2; D gene ambiguous. This CDR3 region has 13 residues. Trimming pared 1 base from V and 8 bases from J, leaving 11 bases between. CDR1 is LGHNA and CDR2 is YNFKEQ in the germline V gene. CDR3 nucleotides: TGTGCCAGCAGCCAAGGGGAGAGGGTAGGCTACACCTTC. Translation: CASSQGERVGYTF.

This chain joins TRBV29-1 and TRBJ1-1; D remains unclear. The CDR3 contains 13 residues. Between the trimmed V and J ends, which lost 3 bases and 6 bases, there was a span of 14 bases. Germline assignment: CDR1 SQVTM and CDR2 ANQGSEA. In nucleotides, the CDR3 is TGCAGCGTTGATGGCGGCGCGAGCGCTGAAGCTTTCTTT. Translating gives CSVDGGASAEAFF.

A note on this clone: The same CDR3 arises from other DNA sequences in this sample as well. This rearrangement joins TRBV10-3 to TRBJ2-1; 10 bases align to TRBD1. The junction had 18 bases not matched to a gene; V was cut back by 9 bases and J by 7 bases. Looked up from germline, CDR1 is ENHRY and CDR2 is SYGVKD. The CDR3 is 17 amino acids. CDR3 loop: CAIQDTTGQGYYNEQFF. CDR3 DNA sequence: TGTGCCATTCAGGACACTACGGGACAGGGGTACTATAATGAGCAGTTCTTC.

The J gene is TRBJ2-6, the V gene TRBV5-1; D uncertain. V lost 1 base, J lost 0 bases, and 5 bases lay in between. Looked up from germline, CDR1 is SGHRS and CDR2 is YFSETQ. The CDR3 contains 15 residues. CDR3 nucleotides: TGCGCCAGCAGCTTGCAGGTCTCTGGGGCCAACGTCCTGACTTTC. It encodes CASSLQVSGANVLTF.

The chain carries TRBV2 and TRBJ1-1; D not certain. Germline V gives CDR1 SNHLY, CDR2 FYNNEI. V was cut by 6 bases and J by 1 base, with 9 bases left in between. The CDR3 is 13 residues long. CDR3 region: CASSVTTNTEAFF. Here the CDR3 DNA reads TGTGCCAGCAGCGTGACAACGAACACTGAAGCTTTCTTT.

Turning to this clone: The sample has other DNA sequences that encode this CDR3 too. V gene TRBV30 combines with J gene TRBJ1-1; D is uncertain. This CDR3 is 11 amino acids long. V was pared by 0 bases and J by 3 bases, with 2 bases between. Germline loops: CDR1 GTSNPN, CDR2 SVGIG (reference sequence). This CDR3 reads CAWSVYTEAFF. In DNA form, the CDR3 reads TGTGCCTGGAGTGTGTACACTGAAGCTTTCTTT.

V usage is TRBV14 and J usage is TRBJ1-1; D ambiguous. Germline assignment: CDR1 SGHDN and CDR2 FVKESK. The CDR3 is 16 amino acids. The V end lost 0 bases, the J end lost 1 base, and 12 bases lay between the germline ends. CDR3 sequence (DNA): TGTGCCAGCAGCCAAGAGATTGGAGGATCGAACACTGAAGCTTTCTTT. Protein product: CASSQEIGGSNTEAFF.

The V and J genes are TRBV9 and TRBJ1-2; weak D call: TRBD1 (6 bases). Trimming pared 2 bases from V and 4 bases from J, leaving 15 bases between. Germline assignment: CDR1 SGDLS and CDR2 YYNGEE. This CDR3 is 15 amino acids long. The chain's CDR3 is CASSVYTGFPYGYTF. CDR3 nucleotides: TGTGCCAGCAGCGTCTATACAGGGTTCCCCTATGGCTACACCTTC.

This chain joins TRBV18 and TRBJ2-5; D is unclear. The length of the CDR3 is 11 residues. The V and J ends lost 2 bases and 6 bases respectively, with 4 bases between them. The germline gives CDR1 KGHSH, CDR2 LQKENI. The CDR3 coding sequence is TGTGCCAGCTCACCAGGCCAGACCCAGTACTTC. Protein: CASSPGQTQYF.

The rearrangement links TRBV7-9 to TRBJ1-1; perhaps TRBD1 as D (6 bases). Germline-derived CDR1 and CDR2 are SEHNR and FQNEAQ (reference sequence). The CDR3 contains 14 residues. V was clipped by 5 bases and J by 1 base, with 11 bases between them. CDR3 region: CASSPIQGNTEAFF. The DNA of the CDR3 is TGTGCCAGCAGCCCTATACAGGGGAACACTGAAGCTTTCTTT.

Only a few counts were recorded for this clone. This rearrangement joins TRBV5-1 to TRBJ1-3; D is unclear. This CDR3 contains 13 residues. Trimming removed 3 bases at V and 6 bases at J, with 10 bases between. Looked up from germline, CDR1 is SGHRS and CDR2 is YFSETQ. This CDR3 is CASSSHMENTIYF. CDR3 coding DNA: TGCGCCAGCAGCTCCCACATGGAAAACACCATATATTTT.

The genes are TRBV3-1 (or the pseudogene TRBV3-2) and TRBJ2-1; 11 bases map to TRBD2. V was pared by 7 bases and J by 4 bases, with 6 bases of the junction left unmatched. This CDR3 comprises 15 residues. Germline V CDR1 and CDR2: LGHDT, YNNKEL (reference sequence). The CDR3 bases are TGTGCCAGCACCCCTAGCGGGGGGTCTTACAATGAGCAGTTCTTC. Translated, it gives CASTPSGGSYNEQFF.

This chain joins TRBV7-6 and TRBJ2-2, with TRBD1 matching over 7 bases. CDR3 length: 16 amino acids. Germline lookup yields CDR1 SGHVS and CDR2 FNYEAQ. V shed 1 base and J 2 bases; nucleotides not matched to a gene: 4. CDR3 loop: CASSLDRGLNTGELFF. CDR3 DNA sequence: TGTGCCAGCAGCTTAGATAGGGGGCTTAACACCGGGGAGCTGTTTTTT.

This chain connects TRBV7-8 to TRBJ1-4, with D possibly matching TRBD1 (5 bases). Trimming stripped 0 bases from V and 5 bases from J, with 13 bases between. Per the germline V gene, CDR1 is SGHVS and CDR2 is FQNEAQ. This CDR3 is 16 amino acids long. The CDR3 loop is CASSLARDAPNEKLFF. Here the CDR3 DNA reads TGTGCCAGCAGCTTAGCGAGGGACGCCCCAAATGAAAAACTGTTTTTT.

The CDR3 here is CASSTWGQLRGQYF. CDR3 nucleotides: TGTGCCAGTAGTACTTGGGGTCAGTTACGCGGGCAGTACTTC. This chain joins TRBV19 and TRBJ2-7; D gene uncertain. Trimming took 4 bases from V and 9 from J, leaving 19 bases between them. Germline V gene sequence: CDR1 LNHDA, CDR2 SQIVND (reference sequence). The CDR3 length is 14 residues. The whole variable domain, filled in from reference TRBV19 and TRBJ2-7, reads DGGITQSPKYLFRKEGQNVTLSCEQNLNHDAMYWYRQDPGQGLRLIYYSQIVNDFQKGDIAEGYSVSREKKESFPLTVTSAQKNPTAFYLCASSTWGQLRGQYFGPGTRLTVT.

This clone appeared once. Other DNA sequences in this specimen translate into the identical CDR3. The rearrangement links TRBV5-4 to TRBJ2-7; D unresolved. This CDR3 spans 12 amino acids. The ends were cut back, 0 bases at V and 3 bases at J, with 4 bases in the middle. Germline V gives CDR1 SGHNT, CDR2 YYREEE (reference sequence). Here the CDR3 DNA reads TGTGCCAGCAGCTTGGATGGCTACGAGCAGTACTTC. It yields the protein CASSLDGYEQYF. The variable domain in full, completed from reference TRBV5-4 and TRBJ2-7, reads ETGVTQSPTHLIKTRGQQVTLRCSSQSGHNTVSWYQQALGQGPQFIFQYYREEENGRGNFPPRFSGLQFPNYSSELNVNALELDDSALYLCASSLDGYEQYFGPGTRLTVT.

The rearrangement uses TRBV9 and TRBJ1-2; 11 bases fit TRBD1. Trimming removed 4 bases from V and 13 bases from J; junction bases left unmatched: 6. The germline V gene encodes CDR1 SGDLS and CDR2 YYNGEE. The CDR3 is made up of 12 amino acids. The CDR3 sequence: CASSTGQGAVTF. As DNA, the CDR3 is TGTGCCAGCAGCACAGGACAGGGGGCTGTCACCTTC.

This sequence joins TRBV30 and TRBJ2-7; TRBD1 agrees at 8 bases. This CDR3 has 13 residues. V shed 4 bases, J shed 6 bases, and the junction held 8 bases outside the gene matches. In germline, CDR1 is GTSNPN, CDR2 SVGIG (reference sequence). CDR3 residues: CAWTSQGAGEQYF. The CDR3 nucleotides read TGTGCCTGGACGTCCCAGGGGGCGGGCGAGCAGTACTTC.